The TCR beta chain under discussion was sequenced for a study of blood T cells in healthy people across ages. A sample-barcoded 5' primer and a J-beta primer mix were used in a second PCR of about 7 to 11 cycles. A single record per CDR3 protein comes from TCRdb applying MiXCR to the 5' RACE reads. Here the sample spans 550,000 to 700,000 distinct CDR3 sequences, roughly 28% being singletons. This clonotype was counted between two and nine times. The CDR3 runs to 14 residues. Germline CDR1 reads DFQATT; CDR2 reads SNEGSKA (reference sequence). V dropped 6 bases and J dropped 0 bases, with 14 bases sitting between them.

Specimen: blood. The sequence was collected from a woman aged 70-85 years in good health. The V gene is TRBV20-1, the J gene TRBJ1-1, with no clear D. The DNA for the CDR3 is TGCAGTGCAACTCCTCCGGGATTGAACACTGAAGCTTTCTTT. This codes for CSATPPGLNTEAFF.